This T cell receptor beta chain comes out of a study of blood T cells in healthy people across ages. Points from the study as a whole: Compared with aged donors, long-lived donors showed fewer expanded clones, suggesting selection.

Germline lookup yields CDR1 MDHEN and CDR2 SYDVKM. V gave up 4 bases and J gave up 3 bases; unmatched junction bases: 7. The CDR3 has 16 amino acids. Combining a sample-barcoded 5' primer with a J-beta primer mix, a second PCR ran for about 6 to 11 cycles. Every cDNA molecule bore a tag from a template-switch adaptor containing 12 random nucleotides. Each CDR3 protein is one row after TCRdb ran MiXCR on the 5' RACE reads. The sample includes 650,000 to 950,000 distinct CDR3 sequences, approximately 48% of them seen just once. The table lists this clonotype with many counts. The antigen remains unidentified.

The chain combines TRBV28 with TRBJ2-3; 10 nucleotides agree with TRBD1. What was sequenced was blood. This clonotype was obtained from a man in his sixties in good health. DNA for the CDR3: TGTGCCAGCAGTTCATGGACAGGGGGACGAACAGATACGCAGTATTTT. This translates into CASSSWTGGRTDTQYF.